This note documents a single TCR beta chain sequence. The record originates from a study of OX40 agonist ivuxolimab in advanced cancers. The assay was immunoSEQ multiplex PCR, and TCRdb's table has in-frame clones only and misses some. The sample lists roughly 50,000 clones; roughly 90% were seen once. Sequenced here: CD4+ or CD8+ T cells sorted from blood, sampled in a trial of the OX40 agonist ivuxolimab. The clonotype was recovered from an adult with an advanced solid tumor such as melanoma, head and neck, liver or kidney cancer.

CDR3 sequence: CASSPIRDGPYEQYF. The CDR3 DNA reads TGTGCCAGCAGTCCGATACGGGACGGACCCTACGAGCAGTACTTC. The chain couples TRBV28 to TRBJ2-7, with D perhaps given as TRBD1 or TRBD2 (5 bases each). CDR1 MDHEN and CDR2 SYDVKM come from the germline V gene. V shed 5 bases and J shed 2 bases, with 16 bases lying between them. This CDR3 is 15 amino acids long. The variable domain in full, with the rest retrieved from reference TRBV28 and TRBJ2-7, is DVKVTQSSRYLVKRTGEKVFLECVQDMDHENMFWYRQDPGLGLRLIYFSYDVKMKEKGDIPEGYSVSREKKERFSLILESASTNQTSMYLCASSPIRDGPYEQYFGPGTRLTVT.